The 16 T cell receptor beta chains below were found in one sample sequenced in a study of blood T cell repertoires in COVID-19. Only in-frame clones appear in the TCRdb table, and some are missing; sequencing was by immunoSEQ multiplex PCR. This sample has about 160,000 clones; just under 85% occur once, and the top ten carry approximately 21%. Input material: peripheral blood. The receptors originated from a woman aged 80 or older with acute or convalescent COVID-19.

This clone appeared a single time. This sequence joins TRBV15 and TRBJ2-3; D gene unclear. V was shortened by 3 bases and J by 2 bases, with 12 bases between the two germline ends. Germline CDR1 is LNHNV and CDR2 is YYDKDF (reference sequence). This CDR3 has 15 amino acids. In DNA, the CDR3 is TGTGCCACCAGCAGTAGGAGACTTGACACAGATACGCAGTATTTT. Translated: CATSSRRLDTDTQYF.

The chain couples TRBV9 to TRBJ2-7, with 12 bases matching TRBD2. Germline trimming cut 3 bases from V and 5 bases from J; bases unmatched to any gene: 6. This CDR3 has 15 residues. Germline CDR1 is SGDLS and CDR2 is YYNGEE. The CDR3 sequence: CASSGGTSGRHEQYF. CDR3 coding DNA: TGTGCCAGCAGCGGAGGGACTAGCGGGCGCCACGAGCAGTACTTC.

This clone appeared a single time. This chain links TRBV4-1 with TRBJ2-7; D possibly corresponds to TRBD2 (5 bases). Germline CDR1 reads MGHRA; CDR2 reads YSYEKL. Trimming left V 2 bases short and J 2 bases short, with 7 bases between. The CDR3 loop spans 13 amino acids. DNA for the CDR3: TGCGCCAGCAGCCAAACCGGGACCTACGAGCAGTACTTC. As protein: CASSQTGTYEQYF.

The CDR3 bases are TGTGCCCTGGAGGGACTAGCGGATTACGAGCAGTACTTC. Amino acids: CALEGLADYEQYF. This chain joins TRBV7-2 and TRBJ2-7; 11 bases are shared with TRBD2. This CDR3 region has 13 residues. J gave up 4 bases and V 11 bases, and 7 bases lay outside the gene matches. From germline, CDR1 is SGHTA and CDR2 FQGNSA.

CDR3 residues: CASSRAGTSPYNEQFF. The CDR3 region has the DNA TGTGCCAGCAGTCGAGCCGGGACTAGCCCCTACAATGAGCAGTTCTTC. This chain uses TRBV7-8 with TRBJ2-1; 9 bases fit TRBD2. This CDR3 contains 16 residues. V gave up 6 bases and J gave up 2 bases; unmatched junction bases: 8. Germline CDR1 and CDR2: SGHVS and FQNEAQ.

This clone came up a few times. This chain uses TRBV2 with TRBJ2-7; 12 bases fit TRBD2. The CDR3 consists of 18 residues. J gave up 2 bases and V 5 bases, and 13 bases lay outside the gene matches. CDR1 and CDR2 (germline): SNHLY, FYNNEI. Here the CDR3 DNA reads TGTGCCAGCAGTCCAGCTAGCGGGAGGGGCCCGGCGGCCTACGAGCAGTACTTC. Translated, it gives CASSPASGRGPAAYEQYF.

This rearrangement joins TRBV6-2 or TRBV6-3 to TRBJ1-4; D gene ambiguous. The CDR3 has 15 amino acids. Trimming cost V 5 bases and J 7 bases, with 17 bases left between them. CDR1 is MNHEY and CDR2 is SVGEGT in the germline V gene. The CDR3 DNA reads TGTGCCAGCAGTGACCCAAGTTTGGGCGTTGAAAAACTGTTTTTT. Translated: CASSDPSLGVEKLFF.

This rearrangement joins TRBV5-1 to TRBJ2-1; maybe TRBD1 (6 bases). CDR1 is SGHRS and CDR2 is YFSETQ in the germline V gene. Trimming took 6 bases from V and 4 from J, leaving 14 bases between them. There are 14 residues in the CDR3. The CDR3 loop is CASTRQDLYNEQFF. The CDR3 DNA reads as TGCGCCAGCACTCGACAGGACCTTTACAATGAGCAGTTCTTC.

This chain connects TRBV3-1 (or the pseudogene TRBV3-2) to TRBJ1-1; D call uncertain. The length of the CDR3 is 13 residues. Germline V gene data show CDR1 as LGHDT and CDR2 as YNNKEL (reference sequence). V was pared by 3 bases and J by 1 base, with 6 bases between. The CDR3 DNA reads as TGTGCCAGCAGCCACAGATCGAACACTGAAGCTTTCTTT. The encoded protein is CASSHRSNTEAFF.

The chain's CDR3 is CASSLGGNYGYTF. The DNA of the CDR3 is TGCGCCAGCAGCTTGGGAGGGAACTATGGCTACACCTTC. This rearrangement joins TRBV5-1 to TRBJ1-2; D not certain. The ends were cut back, 0 bases at V and 2 bases at J, with 5 bases in the middle. The CDR3 sequence is 13 residues long. Germline CDR1 reads SGHRS; CDR2 reads YFSETQ.

The J gene is TRBJ1-2, the V gene TRBV6-2 or TRBV6-3; D possibly corresponds to TRBD1 (6 bases). V lost 6 bases, J lost 2 bases, and 13 bases lay in between. Germline CDR1 is MNHEY and CDR2 is SVGEGT. This CDR3 contains 14 residues. The CDR3, as DNA: TGTGCCAGCAGCAGAGACAGGAGCAACTATGGCTACACCTTC. Encoded protein: CASSRDRSNYGYTF.

This sequence joins TRBV2 and TRBJ1-1; a weak D match, TRBD1 (5 bases). The germline V gene encodes CDR1 SNHLY and CDR2 FYNNEI. V was cut by 5 bases and J by 2 bases, with 12 bases left in between. The CDR3 runs 14 residues. The CDR3 loop is CASSLRQLNTEAFF. The DNA for the CDR3 is TGTGCCAGCAGTTTACGACAGTTAAACACTGAAGCTTTCTTT.

This chain uses TRBV3-1 (or the pseudogene TRBV3-2) with TRBJ2-5; TRBD2 is a possible D gene (6 bases). CDR3 length: 17 amino acids. Germline V gene sequence: CDR1 LGHDT, CDR2 YNNKEL (reference sequence). The V and J ends lost 4 bases and 4 bases respectively, with 22 bases between them. CDR3 coding DNA: TGTGCCAGCAGCCGCCGGACGCCCCAAGAGGGAGGAGAGACCCAGTACTTC. It translates to CASSRRTPQEGGETQYF.

V is TRBV7-2 and J is TRBJ2-5, with a weak D call TRBD1 (5 bases). Germline CDR1 SGHTA, CDR2 FQGNSA. This CDR3 contains 13 residues. The V end lost 2 bases, the J end lost 5 bases, and 9 bases lay between the germline ends. In DNA, the CDR3 is TGTGCCAGCAGCTTAAGGGGAAGGGAGACCCAGTACTTC. Translated: CASSLRGRETQYF.

V is TRBV5-1 and J is TRBJ2-2, with TRBD2 as a possible D gene (6 bases). V lost 4 bases and J lost 6, with 16 bases in between. CDR3 length: 15 residues. Germline V CDR1 and CDR2: SGHRS, YFSETQ. This CDR3 reads CASSPAGREPGELFF. In nucleotides, the CDR3 is TGCGCCAGCAGCCCGGCAGGCCGGGAGCCCGGGGAGCTGTTTTTT.

This clone was detected a few times. This CDR3 is CASSPQQGYNEKLFF. The DNA of the CDR3 is TGTGCCAGCTCACCACAACAGGGCTATAATGAAAAACTGTTTTTT. This chain joins TRBV18 and TRBJ1-4; the D gene is possibly TRBD1 (6 bases). Germline-derived CDR1 and CDR2 are KGHSH and LQKENI. The CDR3 extends over 15 amino acids. V lost 1 base to trimming and J lost 4 bases, with 10 bases between them.